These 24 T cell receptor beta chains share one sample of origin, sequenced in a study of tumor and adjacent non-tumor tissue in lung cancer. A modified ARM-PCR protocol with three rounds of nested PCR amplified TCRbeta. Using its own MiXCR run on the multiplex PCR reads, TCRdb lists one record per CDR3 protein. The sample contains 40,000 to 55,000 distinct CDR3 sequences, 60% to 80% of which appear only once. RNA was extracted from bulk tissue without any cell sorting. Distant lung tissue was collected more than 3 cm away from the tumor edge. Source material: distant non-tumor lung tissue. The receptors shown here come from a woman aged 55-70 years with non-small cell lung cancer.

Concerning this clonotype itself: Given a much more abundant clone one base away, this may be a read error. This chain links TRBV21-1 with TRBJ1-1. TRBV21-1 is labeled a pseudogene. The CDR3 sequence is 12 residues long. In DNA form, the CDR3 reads TGTGTCAGCAGCGGTGGGTTGGCAGAAGCTTTCTTT. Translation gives CVSSGGLAEAFF.

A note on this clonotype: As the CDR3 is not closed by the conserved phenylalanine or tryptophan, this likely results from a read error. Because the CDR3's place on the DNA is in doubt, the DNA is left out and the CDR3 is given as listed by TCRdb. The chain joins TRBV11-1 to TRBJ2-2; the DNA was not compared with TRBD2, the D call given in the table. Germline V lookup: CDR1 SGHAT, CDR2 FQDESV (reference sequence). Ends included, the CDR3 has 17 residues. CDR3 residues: CASSPRLAGESSGELLL.

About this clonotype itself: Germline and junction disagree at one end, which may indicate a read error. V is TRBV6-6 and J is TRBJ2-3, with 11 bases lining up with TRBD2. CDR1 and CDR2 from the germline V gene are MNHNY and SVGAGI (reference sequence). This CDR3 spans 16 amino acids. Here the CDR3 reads CTSSPGGTSGTDTRYF. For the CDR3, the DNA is TGTACCAGCAGCCCTGGGGGGACTAGCGGAACAGATACGCGGTATTTT.

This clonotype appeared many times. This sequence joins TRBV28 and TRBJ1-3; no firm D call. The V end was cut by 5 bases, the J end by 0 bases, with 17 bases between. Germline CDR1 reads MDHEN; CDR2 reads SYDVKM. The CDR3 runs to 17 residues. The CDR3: CASSRFGEEGSGNTIYF. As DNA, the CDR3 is TGTGCCAGCAGTCGCTTCGGGGAAGAGGGCTCTGGAAACACCATATATTTT. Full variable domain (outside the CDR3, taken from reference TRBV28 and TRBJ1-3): DVKVTQSSRYLVKRTGEKVFLECVQDMDHENMFWYRQDPGLGLRLIYFSYDVKMKEKGDIPEGYSVSREKKERFSLILESASTNQTSMYLCASSRFGEEGSGNTIYFGEGSWLTVV.

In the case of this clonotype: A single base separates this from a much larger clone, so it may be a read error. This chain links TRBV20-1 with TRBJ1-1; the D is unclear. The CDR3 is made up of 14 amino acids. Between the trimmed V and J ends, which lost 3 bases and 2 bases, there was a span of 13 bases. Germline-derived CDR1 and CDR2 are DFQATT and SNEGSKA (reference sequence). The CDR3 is CSASNLRNNTEAFF. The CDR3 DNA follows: TGCAGTGCTAGTAATCTGCGAAATAACACTGAAGCTTTCTTT.

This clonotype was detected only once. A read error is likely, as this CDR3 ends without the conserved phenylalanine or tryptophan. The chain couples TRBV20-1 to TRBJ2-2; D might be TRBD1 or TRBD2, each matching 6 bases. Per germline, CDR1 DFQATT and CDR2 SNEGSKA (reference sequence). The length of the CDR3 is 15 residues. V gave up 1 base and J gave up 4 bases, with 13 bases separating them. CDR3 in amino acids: CSARATGRGTGELFS. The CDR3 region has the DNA TGCAGTGCTAGAGCCACAGGGCGGGGCACCGGGGAGCTGTTTTCT.

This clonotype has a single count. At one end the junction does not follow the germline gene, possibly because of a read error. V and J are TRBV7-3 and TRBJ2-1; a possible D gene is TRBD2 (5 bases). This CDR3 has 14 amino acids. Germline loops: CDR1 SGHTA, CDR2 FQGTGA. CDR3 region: CARSLGSVVNEQFF. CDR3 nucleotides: TGTGCCAGGAGCTTAGGGAGCGTGGTAAATGAGCAGTTCTTC.

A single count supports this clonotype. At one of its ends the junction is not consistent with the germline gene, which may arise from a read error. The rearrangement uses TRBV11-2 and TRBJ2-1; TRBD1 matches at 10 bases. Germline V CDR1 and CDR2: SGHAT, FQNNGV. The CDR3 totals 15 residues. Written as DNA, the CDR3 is TGTGCTAGCAGCCGATCCGGGACAGGGGATAATGAGCTGTTCTTC. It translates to CASSRSGTGDNELFF. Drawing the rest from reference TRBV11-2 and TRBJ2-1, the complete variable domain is EAGVAQSPRYKIIEKRQSVAFWCNPISGHATLYWYQQILGQGPKLLIQFQNNGVVDDSQLPKDRFSAERLKGVDSTLKIQPAKLEDSAVYLCASSRSGTGDNELFFGPGTRLTVL.

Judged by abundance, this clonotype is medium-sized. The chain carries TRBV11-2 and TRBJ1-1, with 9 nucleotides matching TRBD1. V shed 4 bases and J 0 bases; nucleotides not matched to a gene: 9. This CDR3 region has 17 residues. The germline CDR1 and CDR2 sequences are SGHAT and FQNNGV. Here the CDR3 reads CASSSNRGRRLNTEAFF. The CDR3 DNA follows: TGTGCCAGCAGCTCGAACAGGGGGCGCCGACTGAACACTGAAGCTTTCTTT.

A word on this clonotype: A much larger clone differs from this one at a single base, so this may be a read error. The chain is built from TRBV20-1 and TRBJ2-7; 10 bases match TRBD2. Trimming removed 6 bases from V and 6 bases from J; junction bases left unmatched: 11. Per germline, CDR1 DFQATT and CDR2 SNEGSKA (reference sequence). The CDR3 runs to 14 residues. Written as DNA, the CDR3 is TGCAGTGCGATGGGTACTAGCGGGATGAGCGAGCAGTACTTC. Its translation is CSAMGTSGMSEQYF.

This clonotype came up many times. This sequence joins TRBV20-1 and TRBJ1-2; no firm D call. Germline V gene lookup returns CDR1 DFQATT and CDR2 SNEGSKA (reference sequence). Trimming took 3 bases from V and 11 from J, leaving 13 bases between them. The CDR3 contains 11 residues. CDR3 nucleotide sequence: TGCAGTGCTAGCCCCGCCGTGGGATACACCTTC. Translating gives CSASPAVGYTF.

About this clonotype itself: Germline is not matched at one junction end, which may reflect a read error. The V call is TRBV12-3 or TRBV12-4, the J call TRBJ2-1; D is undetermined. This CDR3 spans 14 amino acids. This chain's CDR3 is CASCLEFGYNEHFF. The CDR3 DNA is TGTGCCAGCTGTTTAGAATTTGGGTACAATGAGCACTTCTTC.

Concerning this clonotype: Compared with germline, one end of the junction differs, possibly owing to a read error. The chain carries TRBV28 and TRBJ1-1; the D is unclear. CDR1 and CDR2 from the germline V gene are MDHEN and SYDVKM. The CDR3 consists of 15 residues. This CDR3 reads CASTLMPPTYTVAFF. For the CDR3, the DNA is TGTGCCAGCACTTTAATGCCTCCTACCTACACTGTAGCTTTCTTT.

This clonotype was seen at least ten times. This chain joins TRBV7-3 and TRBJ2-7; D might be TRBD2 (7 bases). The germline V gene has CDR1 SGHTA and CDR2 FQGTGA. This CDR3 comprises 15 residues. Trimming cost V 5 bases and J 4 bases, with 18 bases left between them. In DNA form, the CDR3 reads TGTGCCAGCAGCGGGGGGGCAGGTCCCCAGTACGAGCAGTACTTC. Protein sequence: CASSGGAGPQYEQYF.

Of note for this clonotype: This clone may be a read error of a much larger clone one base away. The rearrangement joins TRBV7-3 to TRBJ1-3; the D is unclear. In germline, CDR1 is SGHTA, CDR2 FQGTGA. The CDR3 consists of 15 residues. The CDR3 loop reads CASSLSPGSRNTIYF. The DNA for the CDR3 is TGTGCCAGCAGCTTATCCCCGGGCTCTAGAAACACCATATATTTT.

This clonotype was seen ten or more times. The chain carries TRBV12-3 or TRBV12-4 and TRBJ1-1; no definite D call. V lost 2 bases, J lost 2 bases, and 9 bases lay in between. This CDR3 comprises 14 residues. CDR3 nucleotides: TGTGCCAGCAGTTTAAAGGGTTCTAACACTGAAGCTTTCTTT. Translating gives CASSLKGSNTEAFF.

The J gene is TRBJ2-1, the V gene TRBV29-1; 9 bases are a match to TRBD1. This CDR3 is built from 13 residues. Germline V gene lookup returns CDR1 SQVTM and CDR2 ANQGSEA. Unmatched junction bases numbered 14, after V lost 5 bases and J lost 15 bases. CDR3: CSVPGQGDNGRFF. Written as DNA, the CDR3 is TGCAGCGTTCCGGGACAGGGTGACAATGGGCGGTTCTTC.

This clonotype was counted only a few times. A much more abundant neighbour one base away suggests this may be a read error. The CDR3 DNA sequence: TGTGCCATCAGTACCGGGAGTACTGAGCAGTACTTC. Translated, it gives CAISTGSTEQYF. The chain links TRBV10-3 to TRBJ2-7; a weak D match, TRBD2 (6 bases). V gave up 5 bases and J gave up 7 bases, with 12 bases separating them. Germline lookup yields CDR1 ENHRY and CDR2 SYGVKD. The CDR3 consists of 12 residues.

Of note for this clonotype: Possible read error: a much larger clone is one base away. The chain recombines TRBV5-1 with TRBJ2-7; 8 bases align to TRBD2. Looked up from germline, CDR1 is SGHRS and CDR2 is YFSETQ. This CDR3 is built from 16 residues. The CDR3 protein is CASSLAPGTRLFEHYF. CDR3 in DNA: TGCGCCAGCAGCTTGGCCCCCGGGACTAGACTCTTCGAGCACTACTTC.

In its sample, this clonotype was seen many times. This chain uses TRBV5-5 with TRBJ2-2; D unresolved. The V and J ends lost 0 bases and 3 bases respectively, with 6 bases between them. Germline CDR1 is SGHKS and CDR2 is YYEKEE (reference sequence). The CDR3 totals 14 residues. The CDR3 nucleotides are TGTGCCAGCAGCTTGGTCGTATACACCGGGGAGCTGTTTTTT. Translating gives CASSLVVYTGELFF.

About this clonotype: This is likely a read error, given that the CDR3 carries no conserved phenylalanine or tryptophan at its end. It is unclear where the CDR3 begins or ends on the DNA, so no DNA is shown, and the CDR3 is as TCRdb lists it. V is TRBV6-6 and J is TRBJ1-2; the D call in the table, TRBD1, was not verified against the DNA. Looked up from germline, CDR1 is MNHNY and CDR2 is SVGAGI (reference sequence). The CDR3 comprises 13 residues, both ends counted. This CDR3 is CASSPGGGDGCTS.

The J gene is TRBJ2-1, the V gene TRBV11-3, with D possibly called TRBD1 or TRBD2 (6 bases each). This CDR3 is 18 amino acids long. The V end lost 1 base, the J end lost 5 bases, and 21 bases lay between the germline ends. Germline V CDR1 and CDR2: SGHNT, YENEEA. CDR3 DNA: TGTGCCAGCAGCTTAGTGTTTAATGGACTACAGGGAGACAATGAGCAGTTCTTC. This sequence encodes CASSLVFNGLQGDNEQFF. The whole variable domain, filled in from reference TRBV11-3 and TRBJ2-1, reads EAGVVQSPRYKIIEKKQPVAFWCNPISGHNTLYWYLQNLGQGPELLIRYENEEAVDDSQLPKDRFSAERLKGVDSTLKIQPAELGDSAVYLCASSLVFNGLQGDNEQFFGPGTRLTVL.

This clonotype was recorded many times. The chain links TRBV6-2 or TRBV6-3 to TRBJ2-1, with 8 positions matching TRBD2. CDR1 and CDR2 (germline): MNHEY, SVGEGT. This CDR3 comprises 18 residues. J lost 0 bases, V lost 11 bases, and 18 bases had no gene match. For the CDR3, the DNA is TGTGCCGGTAGTAGAGGAAGCGGGAGAGCTAGCTCCTACAATGAGCAGTTCTTC. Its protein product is CAGSRGSGRASSYNEQFF.

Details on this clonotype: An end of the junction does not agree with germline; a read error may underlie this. Here the CDR3 reads CASSQVGGAGPTAAFF. The CDR3 bases are TGTGCCAGCAGCCAAGTAGGCGGGGCAGGGCCCACTGCAGCTTTCTTT. The rearrangement uses TRBV4-2 and TRBJ1-1; D might be TRBD1 (5 bases). Germline V gene sequence: CDR1 LGHNA, CDR2 YNFKEQ. The length of the CDR3 is 16 residues.